This TCR beta chain derives from a study of CD8 T cells in Susac syndrome. This clonotype was seen a single time. Its antigen remains unidentified. General study findings and limits: TCR sequencing and HLA analysis covered a relatively small number of individuals.

Negative isolation was applied to CD8+ and CD4+ T cells, and FACS enrichment was applied to TEMRA cells. CDR1 SGHAT and CDR2 FQNNGV come from the germline V gene. CDR3 length equals 15 residues. Deletions cut 5 bases from V and 5 bases from J, with 18 bases between. Random hexamers primed reverse transcription of about 0.5 to 1 ug RNA. TCRdb re-derived calls from the immunoSEQ multiplex PCR reads in MiXCR, one entry per CDR3 protein. The repertoire consists of about 53,000 distinct CDR3 sequences, with 95% occurring once and the leading ten covering about 0.8%. This clonotype was obtained from a human donor with Susac syndrome. The sequenced material came from CD8+ T cells from PBMCs. The chain couples TRBV11-2 to TRBJ2-5; D is ambiguous. Here the CDR3 DNA reads TGTGCCAGCAGCGCCTCGACGTGGCGTGAGGAGACCCAGTACTTC. This translates into CASSASTWREETQYF.